This is a list of T cell receptor beta chains from one sample in a study of shared clonotypes between healthy human individuals. Here immunoSEQ multiplex PCR was the method, and the copy in TCRdb shows in-frame clones only, minus some. The repertoire holds some 2,500,000 clones, with 80% to 95% as singletons. The sample comprised naive CD4+ T cells from PBMCs. The receptors shown here come from a man younger than 35 in good health. Some clones in this sample may be carry-over from other donors' samples. Both conserved end residues are part of each CDR3. A D gene is named only where the DNA matches it firmly. Clone size is given for some rows only: seen once, a few or many times, or a class if the clone is expanded.

d_call	v_call	j_call	clone_size	cdr3_length	cdr3_aa	cdr3_nt
TRBD1	TRBV5-6	TRBJ1-1	.	13	CASKKWDRPEAFF	TGTGCCAGTAAAAAGTGGGACAGACCTGAAGCTTTCTTT
.	TRBV5-1	TRBJ1-1	few	13	CASSSQTNTEAFF	TGCGCCAGCAGCTCGCAGACGAACACTGAAGCTTTCTTT
TRBD2	TRBV28	TRBJ2-1	.	13	CASSLEAGRAGFF	TGTGCCAGCAGTTTAGAAGCCGGGAGGGCCGGGTTCTTC
TRBD1	TRBV9	TRBJ1-2	.	15	CASSARDRVNYGYTF	TGTGCCAGCAGCGCCCGGGACAGGGTTAACTATGGCTACACCTTC
.	TRBV28	TRBJ1-1	.	17	CASSFPPREARNTEAFF	TGTGCCAGCAGTTTCCCACCGAGGGAGGCGAGGAACACTGAAGCTTTCTTT
.	TRBV7-3	TRBJ2-6	.	16	CASSYGLNSGANVLTF	TGTGCCAGCAGCTATGGACTTAACTCTGGGGCCAACGTCCTGACTTTC
.	TRBV9	TRBJ2-7	.	15	CASSVNLGGLYEQYF	TGTGCCAGCAGCGTAAACCTCGGGGGGCTCTACGAGCAGTACTTC
.	TRBV18	TRBJ2-3	.	14	CASSPWRGPDTQYF	TGTGCCAGCTCACCGTGGAGGGGGCCAGATACGCAGTATTTT
TRBD2	TRBV11-2	TRBJ2-1	.	16	CASSLNGRAGYNEQFF	TGTGCCAGCAGCTTAAACGGGAGGGCCGGGTACAATGAGCAGTTCTTC
TRBD1	TRBV5-1	TRBJ2-3	.	16	CASSLARDSEPGGQYF	TGCGCCAGCAGCTTGGCTCGGGACAGCGAGCCAGGGGGGCAGTATTTT
.	TRBV5-1	TRBJ2-7	.	12	CASSFPPGEQYF	TGCGCCAGCAGCTTTCCCCCGGGGGAGCAGTACTTC
.	TRBV5-1	TRBJ2-2	.	13	CASSLGQTGELFF	TGCGCCAGCAGCTTGGGACAGACCGGGGAGCTGTTTTTT
.	TRBV28	TRBJ1-5	.	13	CASSLLANQPQHF	TGTGCCAGCAGTTTGTTGGCCAATCAGCCCCAGCATTTT
TRBD2	TRBV11-2	TRBJ2-5	.	14	CASSSGTSQETQYF	TGTGCCAGCAGCAGCGGGACTAGCCAAGAGACCCAGTACTTC
.	TRBV2	TRBJ2-5	.	13	CASSEVHQETQYF	TGTGCCAGCAGTGAGGTACACCAAGAGACCCAGTACTTC
.	TRBV6-1	TRBJ1-1	few	15	CASSEAGQANTEAFF	TGTGCCAGCAGTGAAGCCGGACAAGCGAACACTGAAGCTTTCTTT
.	TRBV18	TRBJ1-1	.	15	CASSPDRYWNTEAFF	TGTGCCAGCTCACCTGACAGGTATTGGAACACTGAAGCTTTCTTT
TRBD1	TRBV28	TRBJ2-1	.	15	CASSLRDRGRGEQFF	TGTGCCAGCAGCCTCCGGGACAGGGGGCGGGGTGAGCAGTTCTTC
.	TRBV9	TRBJ1-4	.	15	CASSTRTSRNEKLFF	TGTGCCAGCAGCACCCGGACGTCCCGTAATGAAAAACTGTTTTTT
TRBD1	TRBV5-4	TRBJ1-5	.	15	CASSLEQGVNQPQHF	TGTGCCAGCAGCTTGGAACAGGGGGTCAATCAGCCCCAGCATTTT
TRBD1	TRBV11-2	TRBJ2-4	.	17	CASSLTSPGQGGSIQYF	TGTGCCAGCAGCTTAACGAGCCCGGGACAGGGGGGAAGTATTCAGTACTTC
TRBD1	TRBV5-1	TRBJ1-2	once	15	CASSPGQGVTYGYTF	TGCGCCAGCAGCCCGGGACAGGGCGTTACCTATGGCTACACCTTC
.	TRBV14	TRBJ1-2	few	13	CASSQGTDYGYTF	TGTGCCAGCAGCCAAGGGACGGACTATGGCTACACCTTC
.	TRBV6-5	TRBJ1-2	.	15	CASSSARGFNYGYTF	TGTGCCAGCAGTTCTGCCCGAGGTTTCAACTATGGCTACACCTTC
.	TRBV18	TRBJ2-1	.	15	CASSPPPGWNNEQFF	TGTGCCAGCTCACCACCCCCAGGGTGGAACAATGAGCAGTTCTTC
TRBD2	TRBV28	TRBJ2-7	.	15	CASSSQGAGVYEQYF	TGTGCCAGCAGTTCCCAAGGGGCGGGAGTGTACGAGCAGTACTTC
.	TRBV5-1	TRBJ1-1	once	16	CASSLMAGFMNTEAFF	TGCGCCAGCAGCTTGATGGCAGGGTTCATGAACACTGAAGCTTTCTTT
.	TRBV7-2	TRBJ2-1	once	16	CASSHYRDSLYNEQFF	TGTGCCAGCAGCCATTACCGGGACTCCCTCTACAATGAGCAGTTCTTC
TRBD2	TRBV9	TRBJ2-3	.	17	CASSVGRTSGLTDTQYF	TGTGCCAGCAGCGTCGGACGGACTAGCGGGCTCACAGATACGCAGTATTTT
.	TRBV21-1	TRBJ2-7	.	12	CAARDGPYEQYF	TGTGCCGCCCGGGACGGTCCCTACGAGCAGTACTTC
.	TRBV4-2	TRBJ1-5	.	19	CASSQEGAGSRYSNQPQHF	TGTGCCAGCAGCCAAGAGGGAGCAGGGTCCCGATATAGCAATCAGCCCCAGCATTTT
TRBD2	TRBV30	TRBJ2-7	.	13	CAWSTGGNYEQYF	TGTGCCTGGAGCACCGGGGGGAATTACGAGCAGTACTTC
.	TRBV23-1	TRBJ2-5	.	13	CASSPGTEETQYF	TGCGCCAGCAGCCCCGGGACGGAAGAGACCCAGTACTTC
.	TRBV28	TRBJ1-5	.	14	CASSFSGGGQPQHF	TGTGCCAGCAGTTTTAGCGGGGGCGGGCAGCCCCAGCATTTT
.	TRBV27	TRBJ1-1	.	15	CASSLRAEMNTEAFF	TGTGCCAGCAGTTTACGGGCAGAGATGAACACTGAAGCTTTCTTT
.	TRBV28	TRBJ1-2	.	13	CASSFNSKDGYTF	TGTGCCAGCAGTTTTAACAGCAAGGACGGCTACACCTTC
.	TRBV18	TRBJ2-1	.	14	CASSPRLAHNEQFF	TGTGCCAGCTCACCTAGGTTAGCCCACAATGAGCAGTTCTTC
.	TRBV7-2	TRBJ2-2	.	16	CASSFFSSVNTGELFF	TGTGCCAGCAGCTTTTTCTCTAGCGTCAACACCGGGGAGCTGTTTTTT
.	TRBV5-8	TRBJ2-7	.	15	CASSLTSGAGYEQYF	TGTGCCAGCAGCTTGACCAGCGGAGCGGGCTACGAGCAGTACTTC
TRBD2	TRBV27	TRBJ2-7	.	15	CASSFKTSGSHEQYF	TGTGCCAGCAGTTTTAAGACTAGCGGGAGCCACGAGCAGTACTTC
.	TRBV6-6	TRBJ2-1	.	13	CASSYSYDNEQFF	TGTGCCAGCAGTTACTCGTACGACAATGAGCAGTTCTTC
.	TRBV7-9	TRBJ2-3	.	15	CASSSHSPSTDTQYF	TGTGCCAGCAGCTCCCACTCCCCTAGCACAGATACGCAGTATTTT